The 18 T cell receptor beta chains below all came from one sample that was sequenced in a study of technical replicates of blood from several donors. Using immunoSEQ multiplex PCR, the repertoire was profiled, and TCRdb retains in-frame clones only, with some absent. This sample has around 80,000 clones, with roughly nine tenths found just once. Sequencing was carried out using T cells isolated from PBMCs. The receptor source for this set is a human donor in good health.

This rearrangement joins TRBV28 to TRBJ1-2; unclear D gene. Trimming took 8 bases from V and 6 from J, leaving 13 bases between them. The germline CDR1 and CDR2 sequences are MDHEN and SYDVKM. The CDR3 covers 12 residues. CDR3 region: CASDSRRHGYTF. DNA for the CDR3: TGTGCCAGCGATTCGAGGAGGCATGGCTACACCTTC.

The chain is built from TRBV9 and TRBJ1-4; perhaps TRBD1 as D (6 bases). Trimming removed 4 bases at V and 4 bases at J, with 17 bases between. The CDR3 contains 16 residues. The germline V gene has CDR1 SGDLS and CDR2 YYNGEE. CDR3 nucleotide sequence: TGTGCCAGCAGCTCTAAAGGGACACCCAATAATGAAAAACTGTTTTTT. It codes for CASSSKGTPNNEKLFF. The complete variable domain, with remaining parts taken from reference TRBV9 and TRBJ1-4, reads DSGVTQTPKHLITATGQRVTLRCSPRSGDLSVYWYQQSLDQGLQFLIQYYNGEERAKGNILERFSAQQFPDLHSELNLSSLELGDSALYFCASSSKGTPNNEKLFFGSGTQLSVL.

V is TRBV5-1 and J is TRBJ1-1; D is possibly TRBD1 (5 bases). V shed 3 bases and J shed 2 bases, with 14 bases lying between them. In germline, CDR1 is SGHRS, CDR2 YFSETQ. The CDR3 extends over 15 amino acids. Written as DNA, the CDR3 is TGCGCCAGCAGCTGGGAAACAAGGGGTAACACTGAAGCTTTCTTT. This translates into CASSWETRGNTEAFF.

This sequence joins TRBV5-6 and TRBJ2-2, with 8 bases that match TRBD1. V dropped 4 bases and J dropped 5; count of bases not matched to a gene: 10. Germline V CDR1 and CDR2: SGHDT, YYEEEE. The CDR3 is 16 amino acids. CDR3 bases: TGTGCCAGCAGCCCGATCAGGGGGCGAAGGACCGGGGAGCTGTTTTTT. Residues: CASSPIRGRRTGELFF. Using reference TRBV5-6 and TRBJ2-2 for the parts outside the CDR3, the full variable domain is DAGVTQSPTHLIKTRGQQVTLRCSPKSGHDTVSWYQQALGQGPQFIFQYYEEEERQRGNFPDRFSGHQFPNYSSELNVNALLLGDSALYLCASSPIRGRRTGELFFGEGSRLTVL.

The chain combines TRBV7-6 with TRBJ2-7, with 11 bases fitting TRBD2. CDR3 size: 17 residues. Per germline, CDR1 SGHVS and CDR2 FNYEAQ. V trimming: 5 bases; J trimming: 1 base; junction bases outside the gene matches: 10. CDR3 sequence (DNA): TGTGCCAGCAGCACCTATCCACTAGCGGGGGCATCCTACGAGCAGTACTTC. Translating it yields CASSTYPLAGASYEQYF. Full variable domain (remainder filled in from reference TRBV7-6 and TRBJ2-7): GAGVSQSPRYKVTKRGQDVALRCDPISGHVSLYWYRQALGQGPEFLTYFNYEAQQDKSGLPNDRFSAERPEGSISTLTIQRTEQRDSAMYRCASSTYPLAGASYEQYFGPGTRLTVT.

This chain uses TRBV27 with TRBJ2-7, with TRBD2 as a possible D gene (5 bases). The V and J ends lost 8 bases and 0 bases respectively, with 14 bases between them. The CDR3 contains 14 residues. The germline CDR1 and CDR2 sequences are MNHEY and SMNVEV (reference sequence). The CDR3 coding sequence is TGTGCCAGCCGGTCTAGCACGTACTCCTACGAGCAGTACTTC. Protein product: CASRSSTYSYEQYF.

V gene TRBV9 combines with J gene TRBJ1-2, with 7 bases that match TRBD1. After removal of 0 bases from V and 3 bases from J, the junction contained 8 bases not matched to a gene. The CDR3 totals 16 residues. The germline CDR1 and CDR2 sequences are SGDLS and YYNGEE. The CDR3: CASSVDAGGVDYGYTF. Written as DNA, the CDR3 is TGTGCCAGCAGCGTAGACGCAGGGGGAGTTGACTATGGCTACACCTTC.

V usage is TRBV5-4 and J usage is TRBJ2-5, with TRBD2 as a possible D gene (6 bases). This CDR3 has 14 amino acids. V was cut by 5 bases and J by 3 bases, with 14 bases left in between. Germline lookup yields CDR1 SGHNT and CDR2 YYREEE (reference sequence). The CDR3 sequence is CASSLEGIEETQYF. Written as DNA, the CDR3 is TGTGCCAGCAGTCTGGAGGGAATAGAAGAGACCCAGTACTTC.

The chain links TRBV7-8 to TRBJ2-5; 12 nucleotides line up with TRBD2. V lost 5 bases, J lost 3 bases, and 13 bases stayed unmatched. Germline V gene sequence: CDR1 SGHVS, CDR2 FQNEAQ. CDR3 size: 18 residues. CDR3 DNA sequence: TGTGCCAGCAGCCAAAGACTAGCGGGAGCTGGGGTAAAAGAGACCCAGTACTTC. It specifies CASSQRLAGAGVKETQYF.

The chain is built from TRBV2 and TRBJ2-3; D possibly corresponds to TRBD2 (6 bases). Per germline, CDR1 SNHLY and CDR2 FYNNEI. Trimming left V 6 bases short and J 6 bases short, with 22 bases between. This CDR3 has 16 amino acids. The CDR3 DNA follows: TGTGCCAGCAGAGCGGGTCTAGCGTCGAGAGCGGATACGCAGTATTTT. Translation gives CASRAGLASRADTQYF.

In DNA form, the CDR3 reads TGTGCCAGTAGTATGGGGGAGGGTCAGCCCCAGCATTTT. It is translated as CASSMGEGQPQHF. The rearrangement links TRBV19 to TRBJ1-5, with D possibly TRBD1 on 5 matching bases. The CDR3 has 13 amino acids. Germline V gives CDR1 LNHDA, CDR2 SQIVND (reference sequence). Trimming cost V 3 bases and J 6 bases, with 9 bases left between them.

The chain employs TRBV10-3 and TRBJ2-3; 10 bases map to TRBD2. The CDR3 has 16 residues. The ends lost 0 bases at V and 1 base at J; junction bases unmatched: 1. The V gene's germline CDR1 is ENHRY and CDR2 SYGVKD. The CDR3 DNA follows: TGTGCCATCAGTGAGTCCCTAGCGGGAGGCACAGATACGCAGTATTTT. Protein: CAISESLAGGTDTQYF.

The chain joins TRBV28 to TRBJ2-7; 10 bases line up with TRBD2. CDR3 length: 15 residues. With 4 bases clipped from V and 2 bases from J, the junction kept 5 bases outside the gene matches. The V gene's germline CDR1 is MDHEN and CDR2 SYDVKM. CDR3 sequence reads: CASSSTSGRAYEQYF. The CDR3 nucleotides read TGTGCCAGCAGTTCGACTAGCGGGCGCGCCTACGAGCAGTACTTC.

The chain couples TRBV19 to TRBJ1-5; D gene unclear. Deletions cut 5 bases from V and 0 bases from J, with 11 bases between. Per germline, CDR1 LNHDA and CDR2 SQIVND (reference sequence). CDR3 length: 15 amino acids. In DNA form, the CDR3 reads TGTGCCAGTAGTTACATAGACATTAGCAATCAGCCCCAGCATTTT. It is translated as CASSYIDISNQPQHF.

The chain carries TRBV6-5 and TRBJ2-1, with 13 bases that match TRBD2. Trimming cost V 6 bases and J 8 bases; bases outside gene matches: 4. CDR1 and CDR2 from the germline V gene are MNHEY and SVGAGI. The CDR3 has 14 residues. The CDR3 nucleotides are TGTGCCAGCAGCGGGACTAGCGGGATCGATGAGCAGTTCTTC. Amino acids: CASSGTSGIDEQFF.

CDR3 protein: CASSHPVGAEQYF. CDR3 sequence (DNA): TGTGCCAGCAGTCATCCGGTGGGGGCCGAGCAGTACTTC. The rearrangement uses TRBV5-6 and TRBJ2-7; D might be TRBD1 (6 bases). The CDR3 has 13 amino acids. CDR1 and CDR2 (germline): SGHDT, YYEEEE. V was trimmed by 5 bases and J by 6 bases, leaving 15 bases between them. Looking up the rest from reference TRBV5-6 and TRBJ2-7 gives the full variable domain: DAGVTQSPTHLIKTRGQQVTLRCSPKSGHDTVSWYQQALGQGPQFIFQYYEEEERQRGNFPDRFSGHQFPNYSSELNVNALLLGDSALYLCASSHPVGAEQYFGPGTRLTVT.

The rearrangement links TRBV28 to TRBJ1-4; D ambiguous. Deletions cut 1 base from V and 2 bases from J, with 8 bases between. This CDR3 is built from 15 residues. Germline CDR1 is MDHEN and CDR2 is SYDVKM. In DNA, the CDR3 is TGTGCCAGCAGTTTATCAGGATCTACTAATGAAAAACTGTTTTTT. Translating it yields CASSLSGSTNEKLFF.

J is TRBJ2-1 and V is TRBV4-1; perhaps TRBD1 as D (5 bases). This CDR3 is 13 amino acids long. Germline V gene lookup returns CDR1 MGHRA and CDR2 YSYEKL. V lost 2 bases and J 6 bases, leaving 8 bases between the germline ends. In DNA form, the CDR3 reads TGCGCCAGCAGCCAACGGCAGGGCAATGAGCAGTTCTTC. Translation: CASSQRQGNEQFF.